One TCR beta chain is described in this entry. Assay used: immunoSEQ multiplex PCR; TCRdb lists only in-frame clones, some missing. This table has some 80,000 clones, 95% to 98% appearing once. The CDR3 has 15 residues. The V and J ends lost 5 bases and 0 bases respectively, with 13 bases between them. Germline V gives CDR1 SGHNT, CDR2 YENEEA. The data derive from a study of technical replicates of blood from a few donors. The V gene is TRBV11-3, the J gene TRBJ1-2, with D perhaps matching TRBD1 (5 bases). The clonotype comes from a human donor in good health. The sample taken for sequencing was T cells isolated from PBMCs. The CDR3 sequence: CASSPFPTANYGYTF. CDR3 DNA: TGTGCCAGCAGCCCCTTCCCGACAGCTAACTATGGCTACACCTTC. Combining the CDR3 with reference TRBV11-3 and TRBJ1-2 gives the whole variable domain EAGVVQSPRYKIIEKKQPVAFWCNPISGHNTLYWYLQNLGQGPELLIRYENEEAVDDSQLPKDRFSAERLKGVDSTLKIQPAELGDSAVYLCASSPFPTANYGYTFGSGTRLTVV.